The 9 T cell receptor beta chains given below trace back to one sample, sequenced in a study of beta chain features in type 1 diabetes (dated by TCRdb to between 2017 and 2018). These TCRs' antigens remain unknown. General findings and caveats noted by the study authors: A moderate but significant shortening of TCRB CDR3 length was observed in type 1 diabetes patients in all four CD4+ subsets.

The library was obtained by the immunoSEQ multiplex PCR assay. All of the isolated RNA was reverse transcribed with the High Capacity cDNA Reverse Transcription Kit, so expressed TCRB transcripts were sequenced. TCRdb obtained this table from immuneACCESS and retained in-frame rearrangements with V and J assigned. These tables miss some clones; where compared with another copy, unresolved V genes account for less than half of the shortfall, and the remainder is unexplained. This sample is represented by more than 300,000 clones; roughly 9% of them were singletons. The top ten clones comprise 0.95% to 1.1% of the sample. Sequenced: central memory CD4+ T cells from blood. These receptors originate from a man aged 30 to 39 with type 1 diabetes.

A few counts support this clone. The chain recombines TRBV6-5 with TRBJ2-5; D could derive from TRBD1 or TRBD2 (5 bases each). Trimming cost V 4 bases and J 5 bases, with 17 bases left between them. Germline loops: CDR1 MNHEY, CDR2 SVGAGI. The CDR3 has 15 amino acids. CDR3 protein: CASSFPLEGRETQYF. DNA for the CDR3: TGTGCCAGCAGTTTCCCTCTCGAGGGGCGGGAGACCCAGTACTTC.

The chain couples TRBV30 to TRBJ2-3; TRBD2 matches at 12 bases. Germline V gene sequence: CDR1 GTSNPN, CDR2 SVGIG (reference sequence). Losses at the gene ends were 5 bases for V and 4 bases for J; bases not matched to a gene: 7. The CDR3 extends over 15 amino acids. Written as DNA, the CDR3 is TGTGCCTGGGGGGCCGGGACTAGCGGGCCAGATACGCAGTATTTT. Translated, it gives CAWGAGTSGPDTQYF.

The V call is TRBV7-2, the J call TRBJ2-5; 10 bases align to TRBD1. J gave up 1 base and V 2 bases, and 4 bases lay outside the gene matches. The germline V gene has CDR1 SGHTA and CDR2 FQGNSA. This CDR3 region has 16 residues. DNA for the CDR3: TGTGCCAGCAGCTTATTCCGGGACAGGGGCCAAGAGACCCAGTACTTC. Its protein product is CASSLFRDRGQETQYF.

This clone was picked up a small number of times. The V and J genes are TRBV27 and TRBJ2-7, with TRBD2 identical over 10 bases. J was trimmed by 4 bases and V by 10 bases; bases with no gene match: 4. CDR3 length equals 12 residues. CDR1 is MNHEY, CDR2 SMNVEV, per germline (reference sequence). The CDR3 spells CATASGGYEQYF. The CDR3 bases are TGTGCCACGGCTAGCGGGGGATACGAGCAGTACTTC.

V is TRBV6-6 and J is TRBJ2-7; TRBD1 might be the D (5 bases). The CDR3 spans 14 residues. V was cut by 7 bases and J by 0 bases, with 13 bases left in between. Germline V gene sequence: CDR1 MNHNY, CDR2 SVGAGI (reference sequence). In nucleotides, the CDR3 is TGTGCCAGCACCTACAGGCACCTCTCCTACGAGCAGTACTTC. Encoded protein: CASTYRHLSYEQYF.

Concerning this clone itself: Other DNA sequences of this sample code for an identical CDR3. The chain combines TRBV5-1 with TRBJ1-1; TRBD1 agrees at 9 bases. This CDR3 is 14 amino acids long. J lost 2 bases, V lost 2 bases, and 1 base had no gene match. The germline V gene encodes CDR1 SGHRS and CDR2 YFSETQ. The CDR3 region is CASSLQGANTEAFF. In DNA, the CDR3 is TGCGCCAGCAGCTTACAGGGGGCTAACACTGAAGCTTTCTTT.

The gene calls are TRBV30 and TRBJ2-5, with TRBD2 identical over 8 bases. Unmatched junction bases numbered 12, after V lost 0 bases and J lost 9 bases. Germline values: CDR1 GTSNPN, CDR2 SVGIG (reference sequence). This CDR3 has 15 amino acids. CDR3 nucleotide sequence: TGTGCCTGGAGTGTACGCGGCGGGGGGCCCGAGGCCCAGTACTTC. Amino acids: CAWSVRGGGPEAQYF.

This clone was seen at least ten times. This chain uses TRBV7-2 with TRBJ1-2; 10 nucleotides agree with TRBD1. Germline V lookup: CDR1 SGHTA, CDR2 FQGNSA. Germline trimming cut 5 bases from V and 3 bases from J; bases unmatched to any gene: 6. The CDR3 covers 15 residues. The CDR3 sequence is CASSPTGGFDYGYTF. For the CDR3, the DNA is TGTGCCAGCAGCCCGACAGGGGGCTTTGACTATGGCTACACCTTC.

This clone was found many times. The chain links TRBV7-2 to TRBJ1-2; no clear D. V shed 5 bases and J shed 6 bases, with 13 bases lying between them. CDR1 is SGHTA and CDR2 is FQGNSA in the germline V gene. CDR3 length equals 13 residues. The CDR3 DNA reads TGTGCCAGCAGCCTGACACCCGAGGATGGCTACACCTTC. Amino acids: CASSLTPEDGYTF.